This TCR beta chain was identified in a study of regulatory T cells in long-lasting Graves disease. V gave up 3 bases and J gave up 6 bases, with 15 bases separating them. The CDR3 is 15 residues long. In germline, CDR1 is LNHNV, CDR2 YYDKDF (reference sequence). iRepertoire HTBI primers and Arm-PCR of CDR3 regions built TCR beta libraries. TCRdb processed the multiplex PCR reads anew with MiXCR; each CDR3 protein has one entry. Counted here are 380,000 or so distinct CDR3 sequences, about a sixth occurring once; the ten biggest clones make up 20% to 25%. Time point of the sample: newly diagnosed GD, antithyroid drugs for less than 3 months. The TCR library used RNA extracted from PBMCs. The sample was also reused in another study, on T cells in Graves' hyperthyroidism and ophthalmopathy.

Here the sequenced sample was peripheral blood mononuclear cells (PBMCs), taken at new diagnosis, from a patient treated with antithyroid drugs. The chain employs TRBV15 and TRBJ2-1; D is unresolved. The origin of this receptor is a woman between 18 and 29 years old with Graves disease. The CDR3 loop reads CATSSIRPGINEQFF. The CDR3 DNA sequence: TGTGCCACCAGCAGCATCCGACCAGGCATCAATGAGCAGTTCTTC.